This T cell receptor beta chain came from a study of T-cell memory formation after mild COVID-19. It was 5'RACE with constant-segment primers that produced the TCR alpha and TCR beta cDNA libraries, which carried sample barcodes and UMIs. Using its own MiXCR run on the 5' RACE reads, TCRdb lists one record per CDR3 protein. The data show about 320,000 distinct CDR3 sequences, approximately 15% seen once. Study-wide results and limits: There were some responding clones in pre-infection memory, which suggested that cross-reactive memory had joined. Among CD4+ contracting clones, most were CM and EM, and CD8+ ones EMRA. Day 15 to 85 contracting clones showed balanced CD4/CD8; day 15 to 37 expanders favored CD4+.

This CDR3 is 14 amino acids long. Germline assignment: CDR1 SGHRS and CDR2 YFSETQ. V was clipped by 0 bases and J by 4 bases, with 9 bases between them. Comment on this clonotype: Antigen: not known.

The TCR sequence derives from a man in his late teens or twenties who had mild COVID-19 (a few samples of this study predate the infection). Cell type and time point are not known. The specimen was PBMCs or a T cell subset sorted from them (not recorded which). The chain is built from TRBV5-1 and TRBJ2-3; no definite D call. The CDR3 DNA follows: TGCGCCAGCAGCTTGGGCAGGATTTCAGATACGCAGTATTTT. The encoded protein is CASSLGRISDTQYF.